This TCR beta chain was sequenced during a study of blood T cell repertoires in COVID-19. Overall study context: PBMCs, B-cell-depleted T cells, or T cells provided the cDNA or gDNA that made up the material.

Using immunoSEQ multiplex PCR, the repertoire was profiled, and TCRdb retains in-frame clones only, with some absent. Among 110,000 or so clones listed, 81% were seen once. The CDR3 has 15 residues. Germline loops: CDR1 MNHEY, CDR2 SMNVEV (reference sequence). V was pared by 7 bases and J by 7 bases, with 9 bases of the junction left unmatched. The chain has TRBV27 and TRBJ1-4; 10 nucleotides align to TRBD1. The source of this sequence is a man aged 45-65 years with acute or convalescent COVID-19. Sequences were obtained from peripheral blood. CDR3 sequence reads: CASKPGGDRGEKLFF. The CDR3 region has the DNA TGTGCCAGCAAACCTGGCGGGGACAGGGGTGAAAAACTGTTTTTT.